This passage covers 20 T cell receptor beta chains from one sample sequenced in a study of tumor T cells in aggressive B-cell lymphoma. The repertoire was sequenced with immunoSEQ multiplex PCR; TCRdb's copy has only in-frame clones and lacks some. Counted here are several thousand clones, less than 90% occurring once; the ten biggest clones make up 2.5% to 3%. The sequencing sample was made of tumor tissue. The receptors come from an adult with diffuse large B cell lymphoma.

This chain joins TRBV6-6 and TRBJ2-7; 8 nucleotides align to TRBD2. V lost 7 bases to trimming and J lost 5 bases; unmatched junction nucleotides: 13. In germline, CDR1 is MNHNY, CDR2 SVGAGI (reference sequence). The CDR3 is 15 residues long. Here the CDR3 DNA reads TGTGCCAGCAAGGGTCGGGGACTAGAGTTCGACGAGCAGTACTTC. This translates into CASKGRGLEFDEQYF.

The V call is TRBV19, the J call TRBJ1-1; TRBD1 is a possible D gene (5 bases). This CDR3 spans 13 amino acids. CDR1 LNHDA and CDR2 SQIVND come from the germline V gene (reference sequence). Trimming stripped 9 bases from V and 3 bases from J, with 14 bases between. CDR3 in amino acids: CASRDLLDTEAFF. The CDR3 nucleotides are TGTGCCAGCAGGGACTTATTGGACACTGAAGCTTTCTTT. Full variable domain (remainder filled in from reference TRBV19 and TRBJ1-1): DGGITQSPKYLFRKEGQNVTLSCEQNLNHDAMYWYRQDPGQGLRLIYYSQIVNDFQKGDIAEGYSVSREKKESFPLTVTSAQKNPTAFYLCASRDLLDTEAFFGQGTRLTVV.

J is TRBJ1-5 and V is TRBV28, with D perhaps matching TRBD1 (5 bases). CDR3 length equals 15 residues. Trimming left V 5 bases short and J 2 bases short, with 13 bases between. The germline V gene encodes CDR1 MDHEN and CDR2 SYDVKM. The CDR3 loop is CASSPNGAGNQPQHF. The DNA of the CDR3 is TGTGCCAGCAGTCCCAATGGGGCCGGCAATCAGCCCCAGCATTTT.

The gene calls are TRBV10-2 and TRBJ2-7; 14 bases map to TRBD2. The V segment lost 2 bases and the J segment 5 bases; nucleotides outside the gene matches: 5. Germline V lookup: CDR1 WSHSY, CDR2 SAAADI. The CDR3 is 16 residues long. CDR3 DNA: TGCGCCAGCAGTGAGACCGGGACTAGCGGGAGTAACGAGCAGTACTTC. Encoded protein: CASSETGTSGSNEQYF.

The rearrangement links TRBV29-1 to TRBJ1-1; 8 nucleotides agree with TRBD1. Germline CDR1 and CDR2: SQVTM and ANQGSEA. The V and J ends lost 4 bases and 1 base, in that order; junction bases with no gene match: 2. The CDR3 covers 13 residues. The CDR3, as DNA: TGCAGCGTTGGACAGGGGACGAACACTGAAGCTTTCTTT. Its protein is CSVGQGTNTEAFF.

The chain employs TRBV7-9 and TRBJ2-1, with D possibly being TRBD2 (6 bases). V lost 0 bases to trimming and J lost 13 bases, with 22 bases between them. The CDR3 loop spans 16 amino acids. CDR1 and CDR2 from the germline V gene are SEHNR and FQNEAQ (reference sequence). This CDR3 reads CASSLAGGAGFSSQFF. CDR3 bases: TGTGCCAGCAGCTTAGCCGGCGGGGCCGGGTTTAGTTCACAGTTCTTC.

The count of this clone is one. The chain links TRBV6-6 to TRBJ2-7, with D unclear. With 2 bases removed from V and 5 bases from J, the gap between germline ends came to 4 bases. Per germline, CDR1 MNHNY and CDR2 SVGAGI (reference sequence). This CDR3 is built from 11 residues. The CDR3 spells CASSYLDEQYF. The CDR3 nucleotides are TGTGCCAGCAGTTACCTCGACGAGCAGTACTTC.

This clone has just a few counts. This chain uses TRBV4-2 with TRBJ2-5, with D maybe TRBD2 (6 bases). Germline V gene lookup returns CDR1 LGHNA and CDR2 YNFKEQ. The V end was cut by 2 bases, the J end by 6 bases, with 16 bases between. The CDR3 is 15 amino acids. For the CDR3, the DNA is TGTGCCAGCAGCCAAAAGGGAGGAGAGTTAAAGACCCAGTACTTC. It yields the protein CASSQKGGELKTQYF.

This chain connects TRBV5-1 to TRBJ1-1, with D perhaps matching TRBD1 (5 bases). The V and J ends lost 5 bases and 0 bases respectively, with 8 bases between them. Germline CDR1 and CDR2: SGHRS and YFSETQ. CDR3 size: 13 residues. DNA of the CDR3: TGCGCCAGCAGATCGACAGTGAACACTGAAGCTTTCTTT. It codes for CASRSTVNTEAFF.

This clone was counted only a few times. The rearrangement links TRBV5-5 to TRBJ1-2; tentative D call: TRBD1 (5 bases). V was pared by 0 bases and J by 6 bases, with 21 bases between. Looked up from germline, CDR1 is SGHKS and CDR2 is YYEKEE (reference sequence). The CDR3 loop spans 17 amino acids. The CDR3 sequence is CASSLEYQGTLLHGYTF. CDR3 sequence (DNA): TGTGCCAGCAGCTTGGAATATCAGGGAACCCTCCTTCATGGCTACACCTTC.

V usage is TRBV15 and J usage is TRBJ2-7, with D possibly being TRBD1 (6 bases). CDR1 LNHNV and CDR2 YYDKDF come from the germline V gene (reference sequence). V was trimmed by 0 bases and J by 4 bases, leaving 10 bases between them. CDR3 length: 14 residues. In DNA form, the CDR3 reads TGTGCCACCAGCAGAGAACAGGGCGGGTACGAGCAGTACTTC. Amino acids: CATSREQGGYEQYF.

CDR3 protein: CAISGQGARNTEAFF. As DNA, the CDR3 is TGTGCCATCAGTGGACAGGGGGCAAGGAACACTGAAGCTTTCTTT. V is TRBV10-3 and J is TRBJ1-1, with TRBD1 identical over 10 bases. The CDR3 loop spans 15 amino acids. From germline, CDR1 is ENHRY and CDR2 SYGVKD. V dropped 4 bases and J dropped 1; count of bases not matched to a gene: 3.

The V and J genes are TRBV28 and TRBJ2-7; D not resolved. Trimming left V 8 bases short and J 2 bases short, with 16 bases between. CDR3 length equals 14 residues. Germline values: CDR1 MDHEN, CDR2 SYDVKM. CDR3 protein: CASQLPAGPYEQYF. The CDR3 region has the DNA TGTGCCAGCCAACTGCCGGCAGGCCCCTACGAGCAGTACTTC.

The chain recombines TRBV18 with TRBJ2-2, with 9 positions matching TRBD2. The CDR3 spans 15 residues. J lost 1 base, V lost 8 bases, and 5 bases had no gene match. Germline V gene data show CDR1 as KGHSH and CDR2 as LQKENI. As DNA, the CDR3 is TGTGCCAGCCCAGTAGCGGGAGTGAACACCGGGGAGCTGTTTTTT. This encodes CASPVAGVNTGELFF.

This chain links TRBV7-2 with TRBJ2-1, with TRBD1 matching 9 bases. Germline V gene lookup returns CDR1 SGHTA and CDR2 FQGNSA. After removal of 5 bases from V and 1 base from J, the junction contained 9 bases not matched to a gene. The CDR3 has 17 amino acids. The CDR3 DNA reads as TGTGCCAGCAGCGGCAGGGACAGGGCTATTTCCTACAATGAGCAGTTCTTC. Amino acid sequence: CASSGRDRAISYNEQFF.

The chain links TRBV4-3 to TRBJ1-1, with TRBD1 identical over 7 bases. Germline V CDR1 and CDR2: LGHNA, YSLEER. This CDR3 region has 12 residues. J lost 6 bases, V lost 6 bases, and 4 bases had no gene match. CDR3 in amino acids: CASRYGTAEAFF. In DNA, the CDR3 is TGCGCCAGCAGGTACGGGACAGCTGAAGCTTTCTTT.

The V and J genes are TRBV4-1 and TRBJ2-7; D gene ambiguous. V lost 1 base and J 3 bases, leaving 13 bases between the germline ends. The germline V gene encodes CDR1 MGHRA and CDR2 YSYEKL. The CDR3 runs to 15 residues. In DNA, the CDR3 is TGCGCCAGCAGCCAAGGCAATGCAGGCGTCTACGAGCAGTACTTC. As protein: CASSQGNAGVYEQYF.

This sequence joins TRBV10-3 and TRBJ2-3, with 9 nucleotides matching TRBD1. The CDR3 has 15 residues. Germline CDR1 ENHRY, CDR2 SYGVKD. The ends lost 5 bases at V and 3 bases at J; junction bases unmatched: 6. The DNA for the CDR3 is TGTGCCATCAGTCAGGACAGGGGAGGGACAGATACGCAGTATTTT. The encoded protein is CAISQDRGGTDTQYF.

The chain links TRBV18 to TRBJ2-1; 10 bases agree with TRBD2. Germline CDR1 reads KGHSH; CDR2 reads LQKENI. The CDR3 is 16 residues long. V was pared by 8 bases and J by 2 bases, with 9 bases of the junction left unmatched. CDR3 sequence: CASRAVGLATYNEQFF. CDR3 DNA: TGTGCCAGCCGGGCTGTGGGACTAGCGACCTACAATGAGCAGTTCTTC.

The V call is TRBV28, the J call TRBJ2-5; perhaps TRBD2 as D (7 bases). The CDR3 has 15 amino acids. Germline CDR1 and CDR2: MDHEN and SYDVKM. Trimming removed 7 bases from V and 5 bases from J, with 20 bases in between. The chain's CDR3 is CASILNPEGGETQYF. Written as DNA, the CDR3 is TGTGCCAGCATCCTCAACCCGGAGGGGGGGGAGACCCAGTACTTC.